This T cell receptor (beta chain) was documented in a study of identical twins. Study-level findings and limits: Zero-insertion analyses might be partly confounded by invariant T cells like MAIT and iNKT.

The V and J ends lost 4 bases and 0 bases respectively, with 21 bases between them. This CDR3 spans 18 amino acids. Germline V gives CDR1 SQVTM, CDR2 ANQGSEA. TCRdb re-called the 5' RACE reads through MiXCR, storing one row per CDR3 protein. Here the sample spans roughly 690,000 distinct CDR3 sequences, roughly 20% being singletons. This clonotype was counted only a few times. The antigen is unknown. This same sample was also taken into another study, of T cells expressing NK-cell markers.

Sequencing was performed on PBMCs. This sequence was found in a woman under 30 in good health. The V and J genes are TRBV29-1 and TRBJ2-2; D possibly uses TRBD1 or TRBD2 (5 bases each). As DNA, the CDR3 is TGCAGCGTTGTTGGGACGTCTGGGTCCAACGCGAACACCGGGGAGCTGTTTTTT. This encodes CSVVGTSGSNANTGELFF.